This TCR beta chain was retrieved from a study of blood T cells in healthy people across ages. The second PCR ran 7 to 11 cycles with a sample-barcoded 5' primer and J-beta primers. The yield of each sample was at least 2.5 million CDR3-containing paired-end reads. TCRdb used MiXCR to reprocess the 5' RACE reads, holding one entry per CDR3 protein. Here the sample spans roughly 1.6 million distinct CDR3 sequences, 30% to 35% being singletons. CDR1 and CDR2 (germline): DFQATT, SNEGSKA (reference sequence). CDR3 length: 13 residues. V lost 5 bases to trimming and J lost 4 bases; unmatched junction nucleotides: 6.

This TCR was sampled from a woman aged 25 to 45 in good health. Sequences were obtained from blood. This sequence joins TRBV20-1 and TRBJ2-7; 9 bases line up with TRBD1. CDR3 region: CSALGQGKYEQYF. In DNA form, the CDR3 reads TGCAGTGCTCTAGGACAGGGGAAATACGAGCAGTACTTC.